This T cell receptor (beta chain) was captured by sequencing in a study of glioma-infiltrating T cells. Findings and limits, study-wide: Above-expected tissue-blood divergence occurred in all gliomas, most in low-grade ones.

Relative to its sample, this clonotype is medium-sized. Its antigen is currently unknown. There are 12 residues in the CDR3. Germline CDR1 is MDHEN and CDR2 is SYDVKM. V lost 5 bases and J lost 4, with 8 bases in between. The iRepertoire nested amplicon-rescue multiplex PCR amplified TCR alpha and beta CDR3s from RNA. Tissue mRNA or PBMC total RNA, roughly 100-400 ng, went into one-step reverse transcription and amplification. TCRdb analysed the multiplex PCR reads with MiXCR anew, one entry per CDR3 protein. The table has over 130,000 distinct CDR3 sequences, more than 35% seen once. This TCR came from a human donor with low-grade glioma or glioblastoma, undergoing nonglioma brain surgery, or in good health (not recorded which). The chain uses TRBV28 and TRBJ2-5; no clear D. Sequenced input: glioma tissue, nonneoplastic brain tissue, or PBMCs (not recorded which). CDR3 sequence: CASSAVGETQYF. CDR3 DNA sequence: TGTGCCAGCAGTGCTGTTGGAGAGACCCAGTACTTC.